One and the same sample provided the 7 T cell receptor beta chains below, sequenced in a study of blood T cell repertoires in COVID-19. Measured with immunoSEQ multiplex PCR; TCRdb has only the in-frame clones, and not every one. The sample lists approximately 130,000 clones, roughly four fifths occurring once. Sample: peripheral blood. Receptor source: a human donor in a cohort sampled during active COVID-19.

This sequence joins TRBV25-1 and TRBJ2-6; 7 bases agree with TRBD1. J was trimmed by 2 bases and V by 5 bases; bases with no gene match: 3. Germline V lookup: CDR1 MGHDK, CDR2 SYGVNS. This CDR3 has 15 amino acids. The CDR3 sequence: CASSPDRAGANVLTF. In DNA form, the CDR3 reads TGTGCCAGCAGTCCAGACAGGGCTGGGGCCAACGTCCTGACTTTC. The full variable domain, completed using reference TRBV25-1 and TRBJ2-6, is EADIYQTPRYLVIGTGKKITLECSQTMGHDKMYWYQQDPGMELHLIHYSYGVNSTEKGDLSSESTVSRIRTEHFPLTLESARPSHTSQYLCASSPDRAGANVLTFGAGSRLTVL.

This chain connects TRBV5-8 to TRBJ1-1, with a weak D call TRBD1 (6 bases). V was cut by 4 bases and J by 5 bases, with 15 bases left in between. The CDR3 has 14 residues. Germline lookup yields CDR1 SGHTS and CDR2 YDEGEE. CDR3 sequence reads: CASSPAGAGTEAFF. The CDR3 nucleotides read TGTGCCAGCAGCCCCGCGGGGGCAGGGACTGAAGCTTTCTTT.

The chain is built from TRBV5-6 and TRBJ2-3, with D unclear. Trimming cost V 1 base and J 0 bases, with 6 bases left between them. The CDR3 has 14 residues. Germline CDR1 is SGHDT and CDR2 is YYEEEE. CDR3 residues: CASSLITSTDTQYF. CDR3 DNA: TGTGCCAGCAGCTTGATTACTAGCACAGATACGCAGTATTTT.

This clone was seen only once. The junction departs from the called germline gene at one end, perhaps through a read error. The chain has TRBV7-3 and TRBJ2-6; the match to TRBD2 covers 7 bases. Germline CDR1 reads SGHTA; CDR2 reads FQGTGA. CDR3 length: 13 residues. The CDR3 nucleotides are TGTGCCAGCAGCTTATATCAGGGAGGGGACCCTGCTTTC. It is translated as CASSLYQGGDPAF.

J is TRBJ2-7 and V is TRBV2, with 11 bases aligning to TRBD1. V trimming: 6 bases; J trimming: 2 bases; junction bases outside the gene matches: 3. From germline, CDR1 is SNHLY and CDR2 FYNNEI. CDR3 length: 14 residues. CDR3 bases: TGTGCCAGCAGCGGGACAGGGGGACCCTACGAGCAGTACTTC. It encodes CASSGTGGPYEQYF.

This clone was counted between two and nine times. The CDR3, as DNA: TGCGCCAGCAGCTCCAGGGCGGGCACAGATACGCAGTATTTT. Residues: CASSSRAGTDTQYF. The J gene is TRBJ2-3, the V gene TRBV5-1; D may be TRBD1 (5 bases). The CDR3 covers 14 residues. The germline V gene has CDR1 SGHRS and CDR2 YFSETQ. The germline V and J ends were trimmed by 3 bases and 1 base, with 9 bases remaining between them.

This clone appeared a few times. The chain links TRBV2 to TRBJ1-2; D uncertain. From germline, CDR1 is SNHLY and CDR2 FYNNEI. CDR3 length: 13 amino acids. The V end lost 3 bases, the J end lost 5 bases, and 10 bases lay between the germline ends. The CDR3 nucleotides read TGTGCCAGCAGTGACAAGGAGACTTATGGCTACACCTTC. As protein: CASSDKETYGYTF. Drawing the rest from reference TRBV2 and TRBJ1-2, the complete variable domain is EPEVTQTPSHQVTQMGQEVILRCVPISNHLYFYWYRQILGQKVEFLVSFYNNEISEKSEIFDDQFSVERPDGSNFTLKIRSTKLEDSAMYFCASSDKETYGYTFGSGTRLTVV.